These 12 T cell receptor beta chains were sequenced from one sample in a study of cytomegalovirus exposure and HLA in healthy donors. Researchers ran the PCR with 60 Vbeta and 13 Jbeta primers. Sequencing was performed with immunoSEQ multiplex PCR; in TCRdb, only in-frame clones are kept and a portion is missing. Counted here are about 100,000 clones, more than 70% occurring once; the ten biggest clones make up about 3.6%. The material sequenced was PBMCs. The receptors were sampled from a man younger than 40 in good health and CMV-seronegative.

V gene TRBV5-8 combines with J gene TRBJ2-6, with no clear D. The germline V gene encodes CDR1 SGHTS and CDR2 YDEGEE. The CDR3 is made up of 16 amino acids. The V gene lost 1 base and the J gene lost 0 bases, with 8 bases spanning the gap. The CDR3 coding sequence is TGTGCCAGCAGCTTGACAGTTTACTCTGGGGCCAACGTCCTGACTTTC. It translates to CASSLTVYSGANVLTF.

V usage is TRBV10-1 and J usage is TRBJ2-7, with TRBD2 matching 8 bases. With V trimmed by 11 bases and J by 3 bases, 12 bases remained unmatched. CDR3 length equals 14 residues. Germline-derived CDR1 and CDR2 are WNHNN and SYGVQD (reference sequence). The CDR3 reads CAPQNGGALYEQYF. As DNA, the CDR3 is TGCGCCCCCCAGAACGGGGGGGCCCTCTACGAGCAGTACTTC.

This chain links TRBV2 with TRBJ2-7, with TRBD1 identical over 9 bases. This CDR3 is built from 13 residues. V lost 7 bases and J lost 3; bases outside the gene matches: 4. In germline, CDR1 is SNHLY, CDR2 FYNNEI. CDR3 coding DNA: TGTGCCAGCAACCGACAGGGGGTCTACGAGCAGTACTTC. Translating gives CASNRQGVYEQYF.

The chain carries TRBV5-1 and TRBJ2-3; perhaps TRBD1 as D (6 bases). Trimming left V 4 bases short and J 2 bases short, with 14 bases between. The CDR3 sequence is 15 residues long. Germline V gene lookup returns CDR1 SGHRS and CDR2 YFSETQ. The DNA for the CDR3 is TGCGCCAGCAGCGCACGCAGGGGCGCCACAGATACGCAGTATTTT. It translates to CASSARRGATDTQYF.

The chain carries TRBV27 and TRBJ2-1; 7 nucleotides match TRBD2. The CDR3 is 14 amino acids. Per the germline V gene, CDR1 is MNHEY and CDR2 is SMNVEV (reference sequence). The V gene end was trimmed by 3 bases and the J gene end by 8 bases; junction bases not matched to a gene: 7. The CDR3 sequence: CASSFGEGIDEQFF. As DNA, the CDR3 is TGTGCCAGCAGTTTCGGGGAGGGGATCGATGAGCAGTTCTTC.

The chain uses TRBV4-1 and TRBJ2-1, with 7 bases lining up with TRBD2. The CDR3 is 16 residues long. The V gene's germline CDR1 is MGHRA and CDR2 YSYEKL. V shed 1 base, J shed 4 bases, and the junction held 7 bases outside the gene matches. CDR3 residues: CASSQGEGVGYNEQFF. The CDR3 nucleotides are TGCGCCAGCAGCCAAGGGGAGGGTGTGGGGTACAATGAGCAGTTCTTC.

The chain combines TRBV19 with TRBJ1-5, with TRBD1 matching over 8 bases. This CDR3 has 18 residues. CDR1 is LNHDA, CDR2 SQIVND, per germline (reference sequence). The V segment lost 5 bases and the J segment 0 bases; nucleotides outside the gene matches: 12. The CDR3 protein is CASSDIRGRGYSNQPQHF. For the CDR3, the DNA is TGTGCCAGTAGTGATATCAGGGGGCGTGGGTATAGCAATCAGCCCCAGCATTTT.

The rearrangement joins TRBV7-8 to TRBJ2-1, with D maybe TRBD1 (6 bases). Trimming pared 5 bases from V and 6 bases from J, leaving 14 bases between. CDR3 size: 14 residues. Per germline, CDR1 SGHVS and CDR2 FQNEAQ. CDR3: CASSEFTGPNEQFF. DNA for the CDR3: TGTGCCAGCAGCGAATTTACAGGGCCCAATGAGCAGTTCTTC.

This clone has just one count. The gene calls are TRBV7-9 and TRBJ2-3, with TRBD2 matching over 14 bases. V trimming: 6 bases; J trimming: 1 base; junction bases outside the gene matches: 3. Germline CDR1 and CDR2: SEHNR and FQNEAQ (reference sequence). The CDR3 spans 16 residues. The CDR3 DNA sequence: TGTGCCAGCAGTTCGGGACTAGCGGGAGGCACAGATACGCAGTATTTT. Its protein product is CASSSGLAGGTDTQYF.

The chain employs TRBV6-5 and TRBJ2-5; D not resolved. CDR3 length equals 16 residues. Trimming stripped 4 bases from V and 7 bases from J, with 22 bases between. Germline CDR1 MNHEY, CDR2 SVGAGI. The CDR3 reads CASSSSVGIRVGTQYF. The CDR3 DNA sequence: TGTGCCAGCAGTTCTAGTGTTGGTATTCGGGTTGGGACCCAGTACTTC.

The chain has TRBV27 and TRBJ1-4, with TRBD1 as a possible D gene (5 bases). Trimming removed 5 bases from V and 7 bases from J, with 14 bases in between. Germline values: CDR1 MNHEY, CDR2 SMNVEV (reference sequence). CDR3 length: 14 residues. CDR3 loop: CASSLPGRGEKLFF. In DNA, the CDR3 is TGTGCCAGCAGTCTGCCAGGAAGGGGTGAAAAACTGTTTTTT.

This sequence joins TRBV6-1 and TRBJ2-2; a weak D match, TRBD2 (6 bases). Deletions cut 6 bases from V and 1 base from J, with 12 bases between. The CDR3 has 15 residues. Per the germline V gene, CDR1 is MNHNS and CDR2 is SASEGT. The CDR3 reads CASRLVAVNTGELFF. The DNA for the CDR3 is TGTGCCAGCAGGTTGGTAGCGGTGAACACCGGGGAGCTGTTTTTT.